The rows below give T cell receptor beta chains drawn from one sample of a study of blood T cell repertoires in COVID-19. The protocol was immunoSEQ multiplex PCR, while the TCRdb copy is restricted to in-frame clones and leaves out a portion. The table shows fewer than 200,000 clones, with approximately 87% occurring only once. What was sequenced was peripheral blood. The receptor source for this set is a woman under 30 who had recovered from COVID-19. Each CDR3 is given with its conserved first and last residue. A D gene is named only where the DNA matches it firmly. Only part of the rows carry a size: once, few, many, or a class if the clone is expanded.

>NA|TRBD2|TRBJ2-7|TRBV2
CASLPSGAYEQYF
TGTGCCAGCTTACCTAGCGGGGCCTACGAGCAGTACTTC
>NA|NA|TRBJ1-2|TRBV28
CASSFNSYGYTF
TGTGCCAGCAGTTTCAACAGCTATGGTTACACCTTC
>NA|TRBD1|TRBJ1-2|TRBV3-1/TRBV3-2
CASSQAPGTGGGYTF
TGTGCCAGCAGCCAAGCTCCGGGGACAGGCGGTGGCTACACCTTC
>NA|TRBD1|TRBJ1-2|TRBV19
CASSAGDRVYYGYTF
TGTGCCAGTAGTGCGGGGGACAGGGTCTACTATGGCTACACCTTC
>NA|NA|TRBJ1-4|TRBV24-1
CATSDSTSNQKLFF
TGTGCCACCAGTGACTCGACAAGTAACCAAAAACTGTTTTTT
>NA|TRBD1|TRBJ1-2|TRBV29-1
CSVEPGTDNGYGYTF
TGCAGCGTTGAACCCGGGACAGACAACGGCTATGGCTACACCTTC
>few|TRBD1|TRBJ1-1|TRBV12-3/TRBV12-4
CASSLRGGGEAFF
TGTGCCAGCAGTTTAAGAGGAGGGGGCGAAGCTTTCTTT
>NA|NA|TRBJ1-1|TRBV18
CASSQQGYTEAFF
TGTGCCAGCTCACAACAGGGTTACACTGAAGCTTTCTTT
>NA|NA|TRBJ2-3|TRBV5-1
CASSLQVTDTQYF
TGCGCCAGCAGCTTACAGGTCACAGATACGCAGTATTTT
>NA|TRBD1|TRBJ2-3|TRBV6-2/TRBV6-3
CASSSTPLTGNNDDTQYF
TGTGCCAGCAGTTCCACCCCACTGACAGGGAATAACGATGATACGCAGTATTTT
>NA|TRBD2|TRBJ2-1|TRBV7-2
CASSLAGGPYNEQFF
TGTGCCAGCAGTTTAGCGGGGGGGCCCTACAATGAGCAGTTCTTC
>NA|NA|TRBJ1-5|TRBV4-1
CASSQDSYSNQPQHF
TGCGCCAGCAGCCAAGATAGTTATAGCAATCAGCCCCAGCATTTT
>NA|TRBD2|TRBJ2-1|TRBV11-2
CASSLGGLAGTLWNEQFF
TGTGCCAGCAGCTTAGGGGGACTAGCGGGAACCTTATGGAATGAGCAGTTCTTC
>NA|TRBD1|TRBJ1-5|TRBV13
CASSFQDRGGNQPQHF
TGTGCCAGCAGCTTCCAGGACAGGGGCGGCAATCAGCCCCAGCATTTT
>NA|NA|TRBJ1-3|TRBV7-3
CASSLFPPQGSAGNTIYF
TGTGCCAGCAGCTTATTTCCCCCGCAGGGATCGGCAGGAAACACCATATATTTT
>once|TRBD2|TRBJ2-5|TRBV11-2
CASTVSGGEETQYF
TGTGCCAGCACCGTGAGCGGGGGGGAAGAGACCCAGTACTTC
>NA|TRBD2|TRBJ2-7|TRBV18
CASSLAGGSYEQYF
TGTGCCAGCTCACTAGCGGGGGGATCCTACGAGCAGTACTTC
>NA|NA|TRBJ2-5|TRBV19
CATTPGRGETQYF
TGTGCCACCACGCCGGGGAGGGGGGAGACCCAGTACTTC
>NA|TRBD2|TRBJ2-1|TRBV24-1
CATRAGGPYNEQFF
TGTGCCACCAGAGCGGGGGGCCCCTACAATGAGCAGTTCTTC
>NA|TRBD2|TRBJ2-1|TRBV24-1
CATSDLRNSGGYNEQFF
TGTGCCACCAGTGATTTGAGAAATTCGGGGGGGTACAATGAGCAGTTCTTC
>once|NA|TRBJ2-7|TRBV7-2
CASSLGQPSYNYEQYF
TGTGCCAGCAGCTTAGGACAGCCGAGCTACAACTACGAGCAGTACTTC
>NA|TRBD1|TRBJ2-6|TRBV5-4
CASSLGTVNVLTF
TGTGCCAGCAGCTTAGGGACAGTCAACGTCCTGACTTTC
>NA|NA|TRBJ1-5|TRBV5-5
CASSPQGLSNQPQHF
TGTGCCAGCAGCCCTCAGGGACTAAGCAATCAGCCCCAGCATTTT